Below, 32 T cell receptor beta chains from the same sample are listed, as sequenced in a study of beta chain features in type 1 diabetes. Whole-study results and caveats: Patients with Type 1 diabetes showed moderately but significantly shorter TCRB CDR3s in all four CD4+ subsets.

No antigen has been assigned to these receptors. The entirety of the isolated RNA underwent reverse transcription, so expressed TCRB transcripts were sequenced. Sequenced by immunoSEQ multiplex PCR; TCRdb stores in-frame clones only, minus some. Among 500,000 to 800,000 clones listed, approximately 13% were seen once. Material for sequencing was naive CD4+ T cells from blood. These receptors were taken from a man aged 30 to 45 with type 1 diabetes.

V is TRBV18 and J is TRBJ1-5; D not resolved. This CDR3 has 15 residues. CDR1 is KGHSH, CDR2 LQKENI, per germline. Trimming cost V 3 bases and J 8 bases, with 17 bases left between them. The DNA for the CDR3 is TGTGCCAGCTCACCGGAAAACGGCCCCCTGAAGCCCCAGCATTTT. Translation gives CASSPENGPLKPQHF.

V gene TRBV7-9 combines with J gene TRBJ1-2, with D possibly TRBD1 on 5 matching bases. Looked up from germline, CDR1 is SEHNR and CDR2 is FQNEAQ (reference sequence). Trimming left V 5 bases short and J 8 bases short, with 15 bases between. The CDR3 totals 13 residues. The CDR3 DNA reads TGTGCCAGCAGCCAACAGGCAGTAGTGGGCTACACCTTC. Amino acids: CASSQQAVVGYTF.

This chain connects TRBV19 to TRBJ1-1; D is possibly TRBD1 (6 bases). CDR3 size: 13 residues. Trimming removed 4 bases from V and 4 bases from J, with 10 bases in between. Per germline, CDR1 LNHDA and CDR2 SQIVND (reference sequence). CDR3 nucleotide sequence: TGTGCCAGTAGTAGGGGGGGCACCACTGAAGCTTTCTTT. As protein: CASSRGGTTEAFF.

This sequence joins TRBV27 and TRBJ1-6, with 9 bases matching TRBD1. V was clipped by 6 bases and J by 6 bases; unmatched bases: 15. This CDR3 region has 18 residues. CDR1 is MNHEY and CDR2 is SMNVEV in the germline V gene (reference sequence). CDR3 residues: CASSRPPGQGIGNSPLHF. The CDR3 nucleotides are TGTGCCAGCAGCCGACCCCCGGGACAGGGTATCGGTAATTCACCCCTCCACTTT.

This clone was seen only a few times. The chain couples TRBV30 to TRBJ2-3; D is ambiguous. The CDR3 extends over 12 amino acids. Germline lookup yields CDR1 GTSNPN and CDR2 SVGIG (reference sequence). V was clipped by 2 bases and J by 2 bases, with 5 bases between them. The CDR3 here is CAWSRVTDTQYF. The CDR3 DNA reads TGTGCCTGGAGTAGGGTCACAGATACGCAGTATTTT.

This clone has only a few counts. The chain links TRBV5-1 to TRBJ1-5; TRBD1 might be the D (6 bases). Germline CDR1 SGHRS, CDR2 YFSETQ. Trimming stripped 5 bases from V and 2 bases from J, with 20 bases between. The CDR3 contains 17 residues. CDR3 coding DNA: TGCGCCAGCAGTCCCCAGGCCGTGGGGGCTGGCAATCAGCCCCAGCATTTT. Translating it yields CASSPQAVGAGNQPQHF.

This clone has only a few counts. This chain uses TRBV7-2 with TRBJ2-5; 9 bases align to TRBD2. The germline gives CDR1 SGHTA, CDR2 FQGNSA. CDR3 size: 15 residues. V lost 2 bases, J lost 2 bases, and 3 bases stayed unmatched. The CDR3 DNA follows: TGTGCCAGCAGCTTAATGCGGGGGGGTCAAGAGACCCAGTACTTC. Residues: CASSLMRGGQETQYF.

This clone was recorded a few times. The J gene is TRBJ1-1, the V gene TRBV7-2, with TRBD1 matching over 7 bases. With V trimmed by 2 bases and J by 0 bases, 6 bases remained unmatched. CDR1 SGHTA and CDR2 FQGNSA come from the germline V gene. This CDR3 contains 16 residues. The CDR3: CASSLSRGAMNTEAFF. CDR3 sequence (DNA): TGTGCCAGCAGCTTATCCAGGGGGGCTATGAACACTGAAGCTTTCTTT.

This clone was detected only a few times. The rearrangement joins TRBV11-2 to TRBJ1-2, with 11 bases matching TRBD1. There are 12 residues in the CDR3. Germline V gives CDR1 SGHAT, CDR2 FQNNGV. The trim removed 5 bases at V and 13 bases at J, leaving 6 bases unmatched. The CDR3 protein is CASSPGQGEFTF. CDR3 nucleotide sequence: TGTGCCAGCAGCCCGGGACAGGGGGAATTCACCTTC.

Here the CDR3 reads CASSVGAGPATNEKLFF. CDR3 nucleotide sequence: TGTGCCAGCAGCGTAGGAGCCGGACCAGCAACTAATGAAAAACTGTTTTTT. This rearrangement joins TRBV9 to TRBJ1-4, with no clear D. V lost 0 bases, J lost 0 bases, and 12 bases lay in between. CDR3 length: 17 amino acids. Germline V CDR1 and CDR2: SGDLS, YYNGEE.

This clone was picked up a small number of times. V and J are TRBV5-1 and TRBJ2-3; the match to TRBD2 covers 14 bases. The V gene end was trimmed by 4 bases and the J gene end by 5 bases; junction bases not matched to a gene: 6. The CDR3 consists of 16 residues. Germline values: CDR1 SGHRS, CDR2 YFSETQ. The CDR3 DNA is TGCGCCAGCAGCGAATGGACTAGCGGGGGGCTAGATACGCAGTATTTT. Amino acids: CASSEWTSGGLDTQYF.

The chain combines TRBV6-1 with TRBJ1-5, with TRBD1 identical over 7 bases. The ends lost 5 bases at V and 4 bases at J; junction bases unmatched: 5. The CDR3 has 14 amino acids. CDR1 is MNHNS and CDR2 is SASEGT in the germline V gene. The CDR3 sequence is CASSTGTANQPQHF. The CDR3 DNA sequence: TGTGCCAGCAGTACAGGGACAGCTAATCAGCCCCAGCATTTT.

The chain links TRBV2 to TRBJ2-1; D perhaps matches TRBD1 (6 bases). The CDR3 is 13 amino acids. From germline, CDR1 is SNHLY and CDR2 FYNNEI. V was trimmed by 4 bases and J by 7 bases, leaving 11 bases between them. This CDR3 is CASSVYRENEQFF. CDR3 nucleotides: TGTGCCAGCAGTGTTTACAGGGAGAATGAGCAGTTCTTC. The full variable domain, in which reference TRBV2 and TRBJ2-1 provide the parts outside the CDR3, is EPEVTQTPSHQVTQMGQEVILRCVPISNHLYFYWYRQILGQKVEFLVSFYNNEISEKSEIFDDQFSVERPDGSNFTLKIRSTKLEDSAMYFCASSVYRENEQFFGPGTRLTVL.

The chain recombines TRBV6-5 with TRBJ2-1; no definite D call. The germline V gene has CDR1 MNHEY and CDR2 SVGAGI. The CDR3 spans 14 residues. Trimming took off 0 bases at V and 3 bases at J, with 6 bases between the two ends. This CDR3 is CASSYSVLYNEQFF. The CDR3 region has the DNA TGTGCCAGCAGTTACTCGGTTCTCTACAATGAGCAGTTCTTC.

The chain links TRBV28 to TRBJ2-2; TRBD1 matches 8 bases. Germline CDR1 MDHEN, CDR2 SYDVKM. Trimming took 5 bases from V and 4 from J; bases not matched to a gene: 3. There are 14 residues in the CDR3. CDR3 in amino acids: CASSAGQGTGELFF. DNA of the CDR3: TGTGCCAGCAGTGCAGGACAGGGCACCGGGGAGCTGTTTTTT.

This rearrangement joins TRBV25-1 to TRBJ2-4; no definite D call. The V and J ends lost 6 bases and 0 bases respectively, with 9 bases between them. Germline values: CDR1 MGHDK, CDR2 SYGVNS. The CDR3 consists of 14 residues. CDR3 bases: TGTGCCAGCAGAGCAACGCTAGCCAAAAACATTCAGTACTTC. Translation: CASRATLAKNIQYF.

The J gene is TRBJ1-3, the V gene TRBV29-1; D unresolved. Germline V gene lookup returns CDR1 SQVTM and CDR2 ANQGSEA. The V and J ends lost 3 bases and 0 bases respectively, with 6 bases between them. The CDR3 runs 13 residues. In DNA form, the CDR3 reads TGCAGCGTTGATGGCACCTCTGGAAACACCATATATTTT. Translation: CSVDGTSGNTIYF.

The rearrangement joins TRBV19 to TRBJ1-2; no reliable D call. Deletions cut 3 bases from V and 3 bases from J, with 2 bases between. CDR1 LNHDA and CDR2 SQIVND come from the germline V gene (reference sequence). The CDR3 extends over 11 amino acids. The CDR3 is CASSIDYGYTF. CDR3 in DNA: TGTGCCAGTAGTATTGACTATGGCTACACCTTC.

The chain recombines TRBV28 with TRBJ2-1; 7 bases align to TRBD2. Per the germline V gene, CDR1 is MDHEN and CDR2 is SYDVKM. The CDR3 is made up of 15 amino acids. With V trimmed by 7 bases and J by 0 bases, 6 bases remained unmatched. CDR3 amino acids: CASTTGGGSYNEQFF. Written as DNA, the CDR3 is TGTGCCAGCACCACCGGCGGGGGCTCCTACAATGAGCAGTTCTTC.

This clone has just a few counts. For the CDR3, the DNA is TGCGCCAGCAGGGAAATGAACACTGAAGCTTTCTTT. It specifies CASREMNTEAFF. The rearrangement uses TRBV5-1 and TRBJ1-1, with D uncertain. The length of the CDR3 is 12 residues. V shed 5 bases and J shed 0 bases, with 5 bases lying between them. The germline V gene has CDR1 SGHRS and CDR2 YFSETQ.

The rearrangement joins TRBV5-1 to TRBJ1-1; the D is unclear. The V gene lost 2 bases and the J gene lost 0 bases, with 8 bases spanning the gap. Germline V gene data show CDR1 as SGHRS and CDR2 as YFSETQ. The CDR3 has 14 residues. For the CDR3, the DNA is TGCGCCAGCAGCTTCAACGGGATGAACACTGAAGCTTTCTTT. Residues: CASSFNGMNTEAFF.

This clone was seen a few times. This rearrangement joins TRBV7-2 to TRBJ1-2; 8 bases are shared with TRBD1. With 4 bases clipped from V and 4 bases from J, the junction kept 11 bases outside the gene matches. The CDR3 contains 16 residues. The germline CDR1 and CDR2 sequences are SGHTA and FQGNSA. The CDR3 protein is CASSSNRDRPSYGYTF. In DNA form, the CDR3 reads TGTGCCAGCAGCTCAAATCGGGACAGGCCCAGCTATGGCTACACCTTC.

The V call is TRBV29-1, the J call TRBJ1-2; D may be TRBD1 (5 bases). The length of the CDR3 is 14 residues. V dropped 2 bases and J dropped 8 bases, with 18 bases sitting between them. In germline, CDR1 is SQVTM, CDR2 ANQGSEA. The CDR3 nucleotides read TGCAGCGTTGAAAGGTCCCGGGGCCCGGGGGGCTACACCTTC. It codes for CSVERSRGPGGYTF. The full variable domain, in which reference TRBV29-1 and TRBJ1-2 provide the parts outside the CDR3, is SAVISQKPSRDICQRGTSLTIQCQVDSQVTMMFWYRQQPGQSLTLIATANQGSEATYESGFVIDKFPISRPNLTFSTLTVSNMSPEDSSIYLCSVERSRGPGGYTFGSGTRLTVV.

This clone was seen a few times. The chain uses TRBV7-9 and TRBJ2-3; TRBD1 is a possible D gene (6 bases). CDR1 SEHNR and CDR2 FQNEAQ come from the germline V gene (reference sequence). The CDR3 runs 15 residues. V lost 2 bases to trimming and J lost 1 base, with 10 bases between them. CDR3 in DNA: TGTGCCAGCAGCTTAAACAGGGCGGGCACAGATACGCAGTATTTT. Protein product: CASSLNRAGTDTQYF. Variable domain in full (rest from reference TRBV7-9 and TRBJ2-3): DTGVSQNPRHKITKRGQNVTFRCDPISEHNRLYWYRQTLGQGPEFLTYFQNEAQLEKSRLLSDRFSAERPKGSFSTLEIQRTEQGDSAMYLCASSLNRAGTDTQYFGPGTRLTVL.

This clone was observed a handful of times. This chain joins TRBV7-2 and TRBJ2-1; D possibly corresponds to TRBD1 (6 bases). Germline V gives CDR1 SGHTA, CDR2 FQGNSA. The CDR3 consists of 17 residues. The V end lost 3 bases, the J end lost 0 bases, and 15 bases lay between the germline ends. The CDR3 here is CASSLQQGPSSYNEQFF. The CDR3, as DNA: TGTGCCAGCAGCTTGCAACAGGGTCCAAGCTCCTACAATGAGCAGTTCTTC. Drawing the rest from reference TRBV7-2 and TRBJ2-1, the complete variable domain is GAGVSQSPSNKVTEKGKDVELRCDPISGHTALYWYRQSLGQGLEFLIYFQGNSAPDKSGLPSDRFSAERTGGSVSTLTIQRTQQEDSAVYLCASSLQQGPSSYNEQFFGPGTRLTVL.

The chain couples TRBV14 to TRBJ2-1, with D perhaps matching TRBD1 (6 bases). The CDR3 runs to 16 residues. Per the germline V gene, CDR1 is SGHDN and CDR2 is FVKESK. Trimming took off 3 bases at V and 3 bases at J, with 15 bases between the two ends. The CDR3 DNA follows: TGTGCCAGCAGCCAGGGAACACAGGGCTTCTACAATGAGCAGTTCTTC. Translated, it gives CASSQGTQGFYNEQFF.

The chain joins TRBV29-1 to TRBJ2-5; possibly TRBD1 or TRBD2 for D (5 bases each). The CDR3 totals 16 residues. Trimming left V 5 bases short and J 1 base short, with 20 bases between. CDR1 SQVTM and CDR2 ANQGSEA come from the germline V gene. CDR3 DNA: TGCAGCGTTAGGGGAACATTACCGGGACCCCAAGAGACCCAGTACTTC. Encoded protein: CSVRGTLPGPQETQYF.

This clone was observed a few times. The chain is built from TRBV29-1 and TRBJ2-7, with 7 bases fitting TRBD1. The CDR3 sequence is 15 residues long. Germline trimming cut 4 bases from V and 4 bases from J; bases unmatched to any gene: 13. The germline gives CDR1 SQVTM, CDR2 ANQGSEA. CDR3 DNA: TGCAGCGTTGTCTTTTTGGGACAGACGATTTACGAGCAGTACTTC. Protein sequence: CSVVFLGQTIYEQYF.

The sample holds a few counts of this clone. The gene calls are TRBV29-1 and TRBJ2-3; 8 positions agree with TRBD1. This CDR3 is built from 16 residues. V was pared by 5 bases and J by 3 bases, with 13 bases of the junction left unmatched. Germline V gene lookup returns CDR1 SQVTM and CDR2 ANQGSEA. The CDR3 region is CSVTPKGTGGTDTQYF. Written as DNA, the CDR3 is TGCAGCGTTACGCCGAAAGGGACAGGAGGGACAGATACGCAGTATTTT.

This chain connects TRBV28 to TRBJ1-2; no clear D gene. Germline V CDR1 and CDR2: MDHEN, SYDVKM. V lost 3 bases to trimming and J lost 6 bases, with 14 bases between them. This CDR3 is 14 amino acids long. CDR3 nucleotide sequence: TGTGCCAGCAGTTTTGGGAGCCTTAGGAATGGCTACACCTTC. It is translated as CASSFGSLRNGYTF.

CDR3 sequence (DNA): TGTGCCAGTAGTATCCAAGCCGCCGGGACAGGGTACGAGACCCAGTACTTC. It translates to CASSIQAAGTGYETQYF. V gene TRBV19 combines with J gene TRBJ2-5; TRBD1 matches at 9 bases. CDR3 length equals 17 residues. The germline gives CDR1 LNHDA, CDR2 SQIVND (reference sequence). Unmatched junction bases numbered 13, after V lost 3 bases and J lost 5 bases.

CDR3 residues: CASSLGQGGYNEQFF. CDR3 nucleotide sequence: TGTGCCAGCAGCTTAGGACAGGGGGGCTACAATGAGCAGTTCTTC. The J gene is TRBJ2-1, the V gene TRBV11-3; 9 bases are a match to TRBD1. Germline CDR1 SGHNT, CDR2 YENEEA. There are 15 residues in the CDR3. The V and J ends lost 1 base and 3 bases, in that order; junction bases with no gene match: 1.